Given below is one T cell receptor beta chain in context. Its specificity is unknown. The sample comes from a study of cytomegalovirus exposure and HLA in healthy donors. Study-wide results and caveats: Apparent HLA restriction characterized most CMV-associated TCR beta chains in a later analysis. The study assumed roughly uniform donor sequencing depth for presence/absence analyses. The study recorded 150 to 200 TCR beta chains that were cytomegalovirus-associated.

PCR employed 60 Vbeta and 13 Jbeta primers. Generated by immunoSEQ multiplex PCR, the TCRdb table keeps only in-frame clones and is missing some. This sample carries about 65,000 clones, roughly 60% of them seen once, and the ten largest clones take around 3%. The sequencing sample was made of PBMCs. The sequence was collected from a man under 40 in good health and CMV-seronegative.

The CDR3, as DNA: TGTGCCAGCAGCAAACGGACAACTGGGGACACTGAAGCTTTCTTT. Residues: CASSKRTTGDTEAFF. The J gene is TRBJ1-1, the V gene TRBV2, with TRBD1 as a possible D gene (5 bases). Germline CDR1 reads SNHLY; CDR2 reads FYNNEI. The length of the CDR3 is 15 residues. Trimming took 6 bases from V and 3 from J, leaving 17 bases between them.